A single sample is the source of the 2 T cell receptor beta chains below, sequenced in a study of shared clonotypes between healthy human individuals. The repertoire was sequenced with immunoSEQ multiplex PCR; TCRdb's copy has only in-frame clones and lacks some. Of 1.4 million to 1.5 million clones listed, roughly 96% are singletons. Source material: naive CD4+ T cells sorted from blood. Subset described: CD45RA+ positively selected. These receptors came from a man under 40 in good health.

The rearrangement uses TRBV7-6 and TRBJ2-3; TRBD1 is a possible D gene (5 bases). Deletions cut 3 bases from V and 2 bases from J, with 12 bases between. CDR3 size: 15 residues. Per germline, CDR1 SGHVS and CDR2 FNYEAQ. This CDR3 reads CASSLGYRITDTQYF. In DNA, the CDR3 is TGTGCCAGCAGCTTGGGATACAGGATCACAGATACGCAGTATTTT. Full variable domain (outside the CDR3, taken from reference TRBV7-6 and TRBJ2-3): GAGVSQSPRYKVTKRGQDVALRCDPISGHVSLYWYRQALGQGPEFLTYFNYEAQQDKSGLPNDRFSAERPEGSISTLTIQRTEQRDSAMYRCASSLGYRITDTQYFGPGTRLTVL.

This clone was seen just once. This CDR3 is CSVVSTNYEQYF. CDR3 nucleotides: TGCAGCGTCGTATCGACCAACTACGAGCAGTACTTC. The V gene is TRBV29-1, the J gene TRBJ2-7; D is uncertain. This CDR3 has 12 amino acids. Germline V CDR1 and CDR2: SQVTM, ANQGSEA. Trimming stripped 6 bases from V and 3 bases from J, with 12 bases between.